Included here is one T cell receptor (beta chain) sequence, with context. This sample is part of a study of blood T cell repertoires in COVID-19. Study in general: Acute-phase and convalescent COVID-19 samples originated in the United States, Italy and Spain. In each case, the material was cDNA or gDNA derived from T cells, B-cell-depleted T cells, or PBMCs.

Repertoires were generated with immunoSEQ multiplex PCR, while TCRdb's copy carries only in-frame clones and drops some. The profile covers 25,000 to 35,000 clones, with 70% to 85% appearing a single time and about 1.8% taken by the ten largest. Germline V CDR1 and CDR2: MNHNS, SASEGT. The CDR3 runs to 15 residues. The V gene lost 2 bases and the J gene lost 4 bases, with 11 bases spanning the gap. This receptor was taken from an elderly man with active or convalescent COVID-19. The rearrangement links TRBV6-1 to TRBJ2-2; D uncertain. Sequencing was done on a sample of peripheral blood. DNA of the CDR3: TGTGCCAGCAGTGAAATGTCCACTCTCACCGGGGAGCTGTTTTTT. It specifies CASSEMSTLTGELFF.